Following are 11 T cell receptor beta chains from one sample sequenced in a study of cytomegalovirus exposure and HLA in healthy donors (TCRdb year 2017). The protocol used for the library was the immunoSEQ multiplex PCR assay. For the multiplex PCR, a mixture combining 60 forward primers for TCR Vbeta segments and 13 reverse primers for TCR Jbeta segments was used. TCRdb retrieved this table from immuneACCESS and kept in-frame rearrangements only. Not all clones are present; in checked studies, unresolved V genes account for under half, and no reason is known for the remainder. The table for this sample lists under 200,000 clones; roughly 80% of them were counted only once. The top ten clonotypes cover less than 2% of the sample. Sequenced input: PBMCs. All receptors come from a man aged 18 to 29 in good health and CMV-seronegative.

The rearrangement joins TRBV19 to TRBJ2-6; the D is unclear. V shed 6 bases and J shed 0 bases, with 6 bases lying between them. This CDR3 is 14 amino acids long. CDR1 is LNHDA and CDR2 is SQIVND in the germline V gene (reference sequence). The CDR3: CASRGSSGANVLTF. The CDR3 region has the DNA TGTGCCAGTAGGGGCAGCTCTGGGGCCAACGTCCTGACTTTC.

This clone was observed a single time. The J gene is TRBJ2-1, the V gene TRBV2, with 11 bases identical to TRBD2. CDR1 and CDR2 from the germline V gene are SNHLY and FYNNEI. Trimming cost V 8 bases and J 6 bases; bases outside gene matches: 9. The CDR3 length is 15 residues. The chain's CDR3 is CASWGVAGGGNEQFF. For the CDR3, the DNA is TGTGCCAGCTGGGGAGTAGCGGGAGGGGGCAATGAGCAGTTCTTC.

The V gene is TRBV6-1, the J gene TRBJ1-5; no definite D call. The CDR3 is made up of 12 amino acids. Germline loops: CDR1 MNHNS, CDR2 SASEGT. V was trimmed by 5 bases and J by 6 bases, leaving 8 bases between them. In nucleotides, the CDR3 is TGTGCCAGCAGTCCTACTACTCAGCCCCAGCATTTT. Translating it yields CASSPTTQPQHF.

The V gene is TRBV7-2, the J gene TRBJ2-5; TRBD1 matches 8 bases. The V gene end was trimmed by 5 bases and the J gene end by 5 bases; junction bases not matched to a gene: 7. Germline lookup yields CDR1 SGHTA and CDR2 FQGNSA. CDR3 size: 14 residues. DNA for the CDR3: TGTGCCAGCAGCCCCCGGACAGGGTTGGAGACCCAGTACTTC. It specifies CASSPRTGLETQYF.

This clone was recorded a few times. V usage is TRBV6-1 and J usage is TRBJ2-5; perhaps TRBD1 as D (5 bases). The germline V gene encodes CDR1 MNHNS and CDR2 SASEGT. The CDR3 spans 13 residues. Deletions cut 10 bases from V and 4 bases from J, with 16 bases between. The CDR3 sequence is CATLGSGPETQYF. CDR3 sequence (DNA): TGTGCCACCCTCGGGTCAGGGCCAGAGACCCAGTACTTC.

The J gene is TRBJ2-5, the V gene TRBV6-1; tentatively, D is TRBD1 (8 bases). V was shortened by 2 bases and J by 4 bases, with 17 bases between the two germline ends. The germline CDR1 and CDR2 sequences are MNHNS and SASEGT. The CDR3 extends over 16 amino acids. Written as DNA, the CDR3 is TGTGCCAGCAGTGAACTCGCAGGGGGCGGGGGAGAGACCCAGTACTTC. Translating it yields CASSELAGGGGETQYF.

V and J are TRBV15 and TRBJ1-4; TRBD1 matches at 8 bases. Per germline, CDR1 LNHNV and CDR2 YYDKDF (reference sequence). The length of the CDR3 is 15 residues. Trimming took 5 bases from V and 2 from J; bases not matched to a gene: 4. Written as DNA, the CDR3 is TGTGCCACCAGCCCGCGACAGGGGACTAATGAAAAACTGTTTTTT. Its translation: CATSPRQGTNEKLFF.

The J gene is TRBJ1-3, the V gene TRBV9; 9 nucleotides align to TRBD1. The ends lost 2 bases at V and 1 base at J; junction bases unmatched: 7. Looked up from germline, CDR1 is SGDLS and CDR2 is YYNGEE. The CDR3 sequence is 17 residues long. The DNA of the CDR3 is TGTGCCAGCAGCGTGGGGACAGGGACCGCTTCTGGAAACACCATATATTTT. This sequence encodes CASSVGTGTASGNTIYF.

The chain recombines TRBV9 with TRBJ2-2, with a possible D match to TRBD2 (7 bases). This CDR3 region has 14 residues. V lost 1 base, J lost 4 bases, and 8 bases lay in between. Germline values: CDR1 SGDLS, CDR2 YYNGEE. The CDR3 protein is CASSVRGGTGELFF. Here the CDR3 DNA reads TGTGCCAGCAGCGTAAGGGGGGGCACCGGGGAGCTGTTTTTT.

Points on this clone: One end of the junction varies from germline; a read error may be responsible. The chain employs TRBV7-6 and TRBJ2-1, with 8 bases identical to TRBD2. Germline lookup yields CDR1 SGHVS and CDR2 FNYEAQ. The CDR3 is made up of 17 amino acids. In DNA, the CDR3 is TGTGCCAGCAGCCGCTACGGGGGGGTCCCCTCCAACAATGAGCAGTTCTTC. Translated, it gives CASSRYGGVPSNNEQFF.

This chain joins TRBV28 and TRBJ2-1; D not resolved. This CDR3 region has 18 residues. CDR1 is MDHEN, CDR2 SYDVKM, per germline. The germline V and J ends were trimmed by 4 bases and 0 bases, with 19 bases remaining between them. Here the CDR3 DNA reads TGTGCCAGCAGTTCCACCTCCCGACTCTTACGCTCCTACAATGAGCAGTTCTTC. Translated: CASSSTSRLLRSYNEQFF.